One sample yielded the 6 T cell receptor beta chains listed below, sequenced in a study of control samples from healthy donors and cancer patients. Using immunoSEQ multiplex PCR, the repertoire was profiled, and TCRdb retains in-frame clones only, with some absent. The sample lists 170,000 or so clones, approximately 90% occurring once. The material sequenced was blood. All receptors come from a man aged 25 to 40 in good health.

Here the CDR3 reads CASSPRDSGNTIYF. In DNA, the CDR3 is TGTGCCAGCTCACCCCGGGACAGTGGAAACACCATATATTTT. The chain has TRBV18 and TRBJ1-3; 7 bases map to TRBD1. With V trimmed by 3 bases and J by 3 bases, 2 bases remained unmatched. CDR1 is KGHSH and CDR2 is LQKENI in the germline V gene. The CDR3 runs 14 residues.

This rearrangement joins TRBV7-9 to TRBJ1-3; TRBD1 is a possible D gene (5 bases). This CDR3 comprises 15 residues. Germline V lookup: CDR1 SEHNR, CDR2 FQNEAQ (reference sequence). The V end was cut by 5 bases, the J end by 4 bases, with 15 bases between. The CDR3 region has the DNA TGTGCCAGCAGCCACGATCGGGGGTTCGGAAACACCATATATTTT. Translating it yields CASSHDRGFGNTIYF.

This clone was recorded a few times. V is TRBV6-5 and J is TRBJ2-5; 7 bases are a match to TRBD2. Germline values: CDR1 MNHEY, CDR2 SVGAGI. J was trimmed by 4 bases and V by 5 bases; bases with no gene match: 7. This CDR3 is built from 14 residues. Written as DNA, the CDR3 is TGTGCCAGCAGTCGCTCGGGGGAGGGAGAGACCCAGTACTTC. This encodes CASSRSGEGETQYF.

The chain links TRBV29-1 to TRBJ1-1; 8 bases line up with TRBD1. The CDR3 is made up of 12 amino acids. V lost 5 bases, J lost 7 bases, and 6 bases stayed unmatched. Germline CDR1 and CDR2: SQVTM and ANQGSEA. The CDR3 nucleotides read TGCAGCGTTTCTGACAGGGGAGGTGAAGCTTTCTTT. Encoded protein: CSVSDRGGEAFF.

This chain connects TRBV28 to TRBJ1-2, with a tentative D call TRBD1 (5 bases). CDR1 MDHEN and CDR2 SYDVKM come from the germline V gene. This CDR3 has 15 residues. With 3 bases removed from V and 7 bases from J, the gap between germline ends came to 18 bases. In DNA form, the CDR3 reads TGTGCCAGCAGTTTGGAACTACGGGGGGTAGGTGGCTACACCTTC. It yields the protein CASSLELRGVGGYTF.

The chain couples TRBV27 to TRBJ2-1; the D gene is possibly TRBD2 (6 bases). The CDR3 has 14 residues. V was pared by 3 bases and J by 4 bases, with 10 bases between. Germline V lookup: CDR1 MNHEY, CDR2 SMNVEV (reference sequence). The CDR3 DNA reads TGTGCCAGCAGTTTCGGAGGGCATTACAATGAGCAGTTCTTC. It encodes CASSFGGHYNEQFF.